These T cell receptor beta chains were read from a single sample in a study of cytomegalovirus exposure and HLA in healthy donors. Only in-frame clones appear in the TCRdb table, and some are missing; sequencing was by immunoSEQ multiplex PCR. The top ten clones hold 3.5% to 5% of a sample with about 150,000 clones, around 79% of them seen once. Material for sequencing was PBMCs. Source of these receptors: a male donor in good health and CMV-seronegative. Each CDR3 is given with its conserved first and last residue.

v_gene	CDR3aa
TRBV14	CASRGALHSGNTIYF
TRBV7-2	CASSLRPRLAGSNEQFF
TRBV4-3	CASSQDQGPYEQYF
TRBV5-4	CASSLEPGLNEKLFF
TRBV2	CASSPGTGDEKLFF
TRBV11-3	CASSVGRLNTGELFF
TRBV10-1	CASSPGSGSGANVLTF
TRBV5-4	CASSLSSGRSYEQYF
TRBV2	CASRGRWTATNYGYTF
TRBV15	CATSRGTGFNEKLFF
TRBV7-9	CASRRGDRWEQYF
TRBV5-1	CASSLAAGVETQYF
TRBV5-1	CASSSQGNTIYF
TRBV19	CASSIVGQGVVAGELFF
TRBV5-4	CASSPGTGSPYGYTF
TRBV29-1	CSAGGGARADTQYF
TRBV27	CASSLIGADTGELFF
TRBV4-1	CASSQDPTGQGEEKLFF